The T cell receptor beta chain under discussion was sequenced for a study of T cell repertoires and HLA-DP antigens. Study in general: Transduced HeLa cells presented HLA-DP to CD4+ T cells.

Data came from immunoSEQ multiplex PCR; TCRdb stores just in-frame clones and leaves some out. The sample holds around 90,000 clones, 86% seen once. Germline CDR1 and CDR2: SGDLS and YYNGEE. The CDR3 totals 16 residues. V lost 1 base to trimming and J lost 0 bases, with 12 bases between them. This clone was observed once. What it binds is unknown. The sequenced sample consisted of CD4+ T cells from PBMCs. The clonotype comes from a man aged 50-59 years in good health and CMV-seronegative. The chain has TRBV9 and TRBJ2-3; maybe TRBD1 (5 bases). As DNA, the CDR3 is TGTGCCAGCAGCGTAAGTTCTCAGGGTAGCACAGATACGCAGTATTTT. This sequence encodes CASSVSSQGSTDTQYF.